The clone carrying this TCR beta chain was detected only a few times. Sequenced by immunoSEQ multiplex PCR; TCRdb stores in-frame clones only, minus some. The sample lists about 84,000 clones, nearly 85% seen once, with approximately 28% in the top ten. These data are taken from a study of blood T cell repertoires in COVID-19. The V end lost 4 bases, the J end lost 2 bases, and 11 bases lay between the germline ends. Germline values: CDR1 LNHDA, CDR2 SQIVND (reference sequence). The CDR3 totals 15 residues. This TCR came from a woman of 80 years or more with acute or convalescent COVID-19. Sequencing was performed on peripheral blood. The V gene is TRBV19, the J gene TRBJ1-4; possible D gene TRBD1, 6 bases. As DNA, the CDR3 is TGTGCCAGTAGTACTACAGGGCTGACTAATGAAAAACTGTTTTTT. Translating it yields CASSTTGLTNEKLFF. The variable domain in full, with the rest retrieved from reference TRBV19 and TRBJ1-4, is DGGITQSPKYLFRKEGQNVTLSCEQNLNHDAMYWYRQDPGQGLRLIYYSQIVNDFQKGDIAEGYSVSREKKESFPLTVTSAQKNPTAFYLCASSTTGLTNEKLFFGSGTQLSVL.